This T cell receptor beta chain was recorded in a study of T cell responses to AZD1222 COVID-19 vaccine. Study in general: Recipients boosted at about 4 weeks or about 12 weeks are pooled. Overall study findings and caveats: The study reported that nearly half of spike-specific TCRs target unmutated variant regions. White British people made up most donors, females outnumbered males, and clonal diversity was possibly underestimated.

This CDR3 has 15 residues. From germline, CDR1 is SGHTA and CDR2 FQGNSA. Trimming removed 5 bases from V and 6 bases from J, with 20 bases in between. Generated by immunoSEQ multiplex PCR, the TCRdb table keeps only in-frame clones and is missing some. The top ten hold roughly 5% of the sample, which has 150,000 or so clones, roughly 90% seen once. This clone appeared a single time. Its target is unknown. The gene calls are TRBV7-2 and TRBJ2-7, with D possibly matching TRBD2 (6 bases). The sequenced sample was peripheral blood, obtained on day 0 of AZD1222 vaccination. This TCR was sampled from an adult in good health. CDR3 DNA: TGTGCCAGCAGCCCCAACGTCGGGACTCGGGGCGAGCAGTACTTC. Protein: CASSPNVGTRGEQYF.